A selection of T cell receptor beta chains follows, all from one sample in a study of control samples from healthy donors and cancer patients. Profiled with immunoSEQ multiplex PCR; TCRdb holds only in-frame clones, not every one. The repertoire has more than 85,000 clones, 83% of them found once; the top ten carry about 13%. The specimen was blood. The receptors originated from a woman in her fifties or sixties in good health. Both conserved end residues are part of each CDR3. D genes are given only for firm matches. Where a row states a size, it is once, few, many or the class of an expanded clone; other rows omit it.

size	V	D	J	DNA	CDR3
-	TRBV6-1	-	TRBJ1-1	TGTGCCAGCAGTAAAAACAGTGCCACTGAAGCTTTCTTT	CASSKNSATEAFF
-	TRBV9	TRBD2	TRBJ2-7	TGTGCCAGCAGCGTAGCTAGCGGGGGCTCCTACGAGCAGTACTTC	CASSVASGGSYEQYF
-	TRBV7-9	-	TRBJ1-5	TGCGCGGGCGAGTCGATCGATCAGCCCCAGCATTTT	CAGESIDQPQHF
-	TRBV24-1	-	TRBJ1-5	TGTGCCACCAGTGATGAGGGGGATAATCAGCCCCAGCATTTT	CATSDEGDNQPQHF
-	TRBV6-2/TRBV6-3	-	TRBJ1-4	TGTGCCAGCAGTTACTACTCCAGAGCATCTGCGAAACTGTTTTTT	CASSYYSRASAKLFF
-	TRBV6-5	-	TRBJ2-3	TGTGCCAGCCGATGGGACTCATCCACAGATACGCAGTATTTT	CASRWDSSTDTQYF
-	TRBV10-3	TRBD1	TRBJ1-1	TGTGCCATCGGGGACAGGGGGGTTATTACTGAAGCTTTCTTT	CAIGDRGVITEAFF
-	TRBV5-1	TRBD2	TRBJ2-3	TGCGCCAGCAGAACTAGCGGGGGGAAGGCAGATACGCAGTATTTT	CASRTSGGKADTQYF
-	TRBV19	-	TRBJ2-3	TGTGCCAGCAAACGACTAACTAGCACAGATACGCAGTATTTT	CASKRLTSTDTQYF
-	TRBV19	-	TRBJ2-1	TGTGCCAGTAGCCCCATTCGAGGGGGCTCCTACAATGAGCAGTTCTTC	CASSPIRGGSYNEQFF
-	TRBV7-2	TRBD2	TRBJ2-2	TGTGCCAGCAGCCCCCGGGGGGGTATGAACACCGGGGAGCTGTTTTTT	CASSPRGGMNTGELFF
-	TRBV7-2	TRBD1	TRBJ1-2	TGTGCCAGCAGTCTGACAGGGGGCGCCAGCTATGGCTACACCTTC	CASSLTGGASYGYTF
-	TRBV19	-	TRBJ1-1	TGTGCCAGTAGTATGTTTTGGGAAGCTTTCTTT	CASSMFWEAFF
-	TRBV18	-	TRBJ2-7	TGTGCCAGCTCACCGCCCGAAGGGACGGCTCACTCCTACGAGCAGTACTTC	CASSPPEGTAHSYEQYF
-	TRBV19	TRBD1	TRBJ1-2	TGTGCCAGTAGTACGGGGGACAGGTACTATGGCTACACCTTC	CASSTGDRYYGYTF
-	TRBV5-6	-	TRBJ2-3	TGTGCCAGCAGCTTACGACGGGTCTCCACAGATACGCAGTATTTT	CASSLRRVSTDTQYF
-	TRBV5-6	TRBD1	TRBJ1-2	TGTGCCAGCAGCCCATACCGGGGACAGCGAGGTAATGGCTACACCTTC	CASSPYRGQRGNGYTF
-	TRBV9	TRBD1	TRBJ2-1	TGTGCCAGCAGCGTAGAGGGGGCTGAAGACAATGAGCAGTTCTTC	CASSVEGAEDNEQFF
once	TRBV6-2/TRBV6-3	-	TRBJ2-7	TGTGCCAGCAGTTACACAGCGAGTAGCTCCTACGAGCAGTACTTC	CASSYTASSSYEQYF
once	TRBV7-9	-	TRBJ2-6	TGTGCCAGCAGCTTACAGGCTAGCTCTGGGGCCAACGTCCTGACTTTC	CASSLQASSGANVLTF
-	TRBV7-3	-	TRBJ1-3	TGTGCCAGCAGCTTACAGTGGATCTTGTTAGGAAACACCATATATTTT	CASSLQWILLGNTIYF
-	TRBV3-1/TRBV3-2	-	TRBJ2-2	TGTGCCAGCAGCCAAGATGATTTAGGTCATAACACCGGGGAGCTGTTTTTT	CASSQDDLGHNTGELFF
-	TRBV5-1	TRBD2	TRBJ2-1	TGCGCCAGCAGCCCGGGACTAGCGGGGGGCCGATCGTACAATGAGCAGTTCTTC	CASSPGLAGGRSYNEQFF
-	TRBV6-5	TRBD1	TRBJ2-7	TGTGCCAGCAGAACGGGACAGGGTTCAGCCTACGAGCAGTACTTC	CASRTGQGSAYEQYF
-	TRBV27	-	TRBJ1-6	TGTGCCAGCAGTTTAATCGCCTATAATTCACCCCTCCACTTT	CASSLIAYNSPLHF
-	TRBV29-1	TRBD2	TRBJ2-1	TGCAGCGTTGTTCAGCGGGGGGACTACAATGAGCAGTTCTTC	CSVVQRGDYNEQFF
-	TRBV6-1	-	TRBJ2-2	TGTGCCAGCAGTGAACAGGGAGACACCGGGGAGCTGTTTTTT	CASSEQGDTGELFF
-	TRBV3-1/TRBV3-2	TRBD1	TRBJ1-2	TGTGCCAGCAGCCACCTCACAGGGGGCGGAGGCTACACCTTC	CASSHLTGGGGYTF
-	TRBV7-2	-	TRBJ2-2	TGTGCCAGCAGCTTAGCGGGGGGCACCGGGGAGCTGTTTTTT	CASSLAGGTGELFF
-	TRBV19	TRBD1	TRBJ1-1	TGTGCCAGTAGTTCATGGGGACAGGGTTGGCTCGAGGACACTGAAGCTTTCTTT	CASSSWGQGWLEDTEAFF
once	TRBV20-1	-	TRBJ2-7	TGCAGTGCTAGAGACGTCTACGAGCAGTACTTC	CSARDVYEQYF
-	TRBV28	-	TRBJ1-2	TGTGCCAGCAGTCCAGGAGCAGGGCTCTATGGCTACACCTTC	CASSPGAGLYGYTF
-	TRBV2	-	TRBJ2-7	TGTGCCAGCACCGAGGAGGGGAGATCCTACGAGCAGTACTTC	CASTEEGRSYEQYF
-	TRBV5-1	-	TRBJ1-1	TGCGCCAGCAGCTCATATACAGTGGATACTGAAGCTTTCTTT	CASSSYTVDTEAFF
-	TRBV9	-	TRBJ1-1	TGTGCCAGCAGCGTCGATACAGGGAACACTGAAGCTTTCTTT	CASSVDTGNTEAFF
-	TRBV11-2	-	TRBJ2-3	TGTGCCAGCACCCTACTACCGGGGGGCTCCACAGATACGCAGTATTTT	CASTLLPGGSTDTQYF
-	TRBV5-4	-	TRBJ2-7	TGTGCCAGCAGCTTGGGAGGGCGAGTTGGCGAGCAGTACTTC	CASSLGGRVGEQYF
-	TRBV19	-	TRBJ1-1	TGTGCCAGTAGTATGGACAGTTTGAACACTGAAGCTTTCTTT	CASSMDSLNTEAFF
-	TRBV4-3	-	TRBJ1-4	TGCGCCAGCAGCCAAGTTCAGGGGATCGCTCGGAATGAAAAACTGTTTTTT	CASSQVQGIARNEKLFF
-	TRBV20-1	-	TRBJ2-3	TGCAGTGCTAGTCGGTGGGATCAAGAGACAGATACGCAGTATTTT	CSASRWDQETDTQYF
-	TRBV18	-	TRBJ1-1	TGTGCCAGCTCGCAGACAGGGAACACTGAAGCTTTCTTT	CASSQTGNTEAFF
-	TRBV19	TRBD1	TRBJ2-1	TGTGCCAGTAGTATAGATAGGGGGACAGGGGACAATGAGCAGTTCTTC	CASSIDRGTGDNEQFF
-	TRBV6-5	-	TRBJ1-2	TGTGCCAGCAGTTACTCGATGGGGTCTGGCTATGGCTACACCTTC	CASSYSMGSGYGYTF
-	TRBV7-2	-	TRBJ1-2	TGTGCCAGCAGCTTAGGACAGAGTGGCTATGGCTACACCTTC	CASSLGQSGYGYTF
-	TRBV11-3	-	TRBJ1-2	TGTGCCAGCAGCTTCACTCCCGCGGATGGCTACACCTTC	CASSFTPADGYTF
-	TRBV7-3	-	TRBJ2-3	TGTGCCAGCAGCCTTGGACTACAACCGATCACAGATACGCAGTATTTT	CASSLGLQPITDTQYF
once	TRBV21-1	-	TRBJ1-2	TGTGCCAGCAGGACTACTGTGGGGAACTGTGGCTACACCTTC	CASRTTVGNCGYTF
-	TRBV11-3	-	TRBJ1-6	TGTGCCAGCAGCAGAGGGAATTCACCCCTCCACTTT	CASSRGNSPLHF
many	TRBV10-3	-	TRBJ1-6	TGTGCCATCAGAGACACAGGGAGAGGTTCACCCCTCCACTTT	CAIRDTGRGSPLHF
-	TRBV11-3	-	TRBJ1-1	TGTGCCAGCAGCTTAGCGACAGGGAACACTGAAGCTTTCTTT	CASSLATGNTEAFF